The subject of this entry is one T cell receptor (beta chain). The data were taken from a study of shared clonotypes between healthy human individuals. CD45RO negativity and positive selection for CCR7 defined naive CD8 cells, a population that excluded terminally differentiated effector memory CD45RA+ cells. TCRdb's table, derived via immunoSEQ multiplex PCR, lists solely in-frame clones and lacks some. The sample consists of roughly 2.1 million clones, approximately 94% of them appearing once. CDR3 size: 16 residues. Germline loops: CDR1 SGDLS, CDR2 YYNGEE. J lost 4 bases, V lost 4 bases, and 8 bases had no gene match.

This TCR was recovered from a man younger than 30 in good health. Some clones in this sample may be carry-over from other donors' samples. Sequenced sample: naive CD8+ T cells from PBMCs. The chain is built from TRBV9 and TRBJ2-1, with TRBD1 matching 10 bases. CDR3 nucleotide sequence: TGTGCCAGCAGCATTGTTGGGGACAGGGGTTACAATGAGCAGTTCTTC. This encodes CASSIVGDRGYNEQFF.